This entry concerns a single TCR beta chain. The antigen is not known. The data belong to a study of OX40 agonist ivuxolimab in advanced cancers. Germline CDR1 reads SGHTA; CDR2 reads FQGTGA. With 4 bases clipped from V and 0 bases from J, the junction kept 2 bases outside the gene matches. CDR3 length: 15 residues. Repertoires were generated with immunoSEQ multiplex PCR, while TCRdb's copy carries only in-frame clones and drops some. The sample holds tens of thousands of clones, more than 85% seen once. Study observations and caveats: Doses of 0.1 to 3.0 mg/kg were accompanied by clonal expansion of CD4+ and CD8+ blood T cells by week 6.

Source: CD4+ or CD8+ T cells sorted from blood, taken in a trial of the OX40 agonist ivuxolimab. The TCR originated in an adult with an advanced solid tumor such as melanoma, head and neck, liver or kidney cancer. This chain joins TRBV7-3 and TRBJ2-2; 7 bases are shared with TRBD1. The CDR3, as DNA: TGTGCCAGCAGCTCCGGGACAGCGAACACCGGGGAGCTGTTTTTT. Translated: CASSSGTANTGELFF.